This is a list of T cell receptor beta chains from one sample in a study of T-cell memory formation after mild COVID-19. TCRdb passed the 5' RACE reads through MiXCR, listing each CDR3 protein once. The sample shows fewer than 50,000 distinct CDR3 sequences, about a tenth of them seen only once. Sequencing used PBMCs or a T cell subset sorted from them (not recorded which). These receptors were collected from an adult woman who had mild COVID-19 (a few samples of this study predate the infection). Cell type and time point are not known. Both conserved end residues are part of each CDR3. The order of the fields is clone size, V gene, J gene, D gene, CDR3 protein, CDR3 DNA. A D gene is named only where the DNA matches it firmly. Part of the rows lack a size; the others show once, few, many or a class for expanded clones.

size: few
V: TRBV12-3/TRBV12-4
J: TRBJ1-1
D: NA
CDR3: CASRPGFRGVGTEAFF
DNA: TGTGCCAGCAGACCAGGGTTTAGAGGAGTGGGAACTGAAGCTTTCTTT

size: NA
V: TRBV19
J: TRBJ1-5
D: TRBD1
CDR3: CASSIWQGDQPQHF
DNA: TGTGCCAGTAGTATTTGGCAGGGGGATCAGCCCCAGCATTTT

size: few
V: TRBV30
J: TRBJ2-4
D: TRBD1
CDR3: CASDRGRAKNIQYF
DNA: TGTGCCTCTGACAGGGGTAGGGCCAAAAACATTCAGTACTTC

size: few
V: TRBV5-5
J: TRBJ1-2
D: NA
CDR3: CASSLAGDYGYTF
DNA: TGTGCCAGCAGCTTGGCCGGTGACTATGGCTACACCTTC

size: NA
V: TRBV7-8
J: TRBJ2-5
D: NA
CDR3: CASMWGAGFQETQYF
DNA: TGTGCCAGCATGTGGGGGGCTGGGTTTCAAGAGACCCAGTACTTC

size: few
V: TRBV7-9
J: TRBJ2-7
D: NA
CDR3: CASSLESYEQYF
DNA: TGTGCCAGCAGCTTAGAATCTTACGAGCAGTACTTC

size: NA
V: TRBV14
J: TRBJ1-1
D: NA
CDR3: CASSPLGRAAFF
DNA: TGTGCCAGCAGCCCATTGGGGCGGGCGGCTTTCTTT

size: NA
V: TRBV10-3
J: TRBJ2-1
D: TRBD2
CDR3: CAIRDGTSLSEQFF
DNA: TGTGCCATCAGGGACGGGACTAGCCTGAGTGAGCAGTTCTTC

size: NA
V: TRBV4-1
J: TRBJ2-7
D: NA
CDR3: CASSQDPGTYEQYF
DNA: TGCGCCAGCAGCCAAGATCCAGGAACCTACGAGCAGTACTTC

size: many
V: TRBV5-1
J: TRBJ2-1
D: NA
CDR3: CASSLVGSGGGNEQFF
DNA: TGCGCCAGCAGCTTGGTAGGGAGCGGAGGGGGGAATGAGCAGTTCTTC

size: few
V: TRBV29-1
J: TRBJ2-1
D: NA
CDR3: CSVRQGTSRDYNEQFF
DNA: TGCAGCGTTCGTCAGGGAACCTCCCGTGACTACAATGAGCAGTTCTTC

size: NA
V: TRBV6-1
J: TRBJ1-2
D: TRBD1
CDR3: CASSERTGPNYGYTF
DNA: TGTGCCAGCAGTGAACGGACAGGGCCAAACTATGGCTACACCTTC

size: few
V: TRBV12-3/TRBV12-4
J: TRBJ2-7
D: TRBD2
CDR3: CASSLRIAGAEQYF
DNA: TGTGCCAGCAGTTTGAGGATAGCGGGAGCGGAGCAGTACTTC

size: many
V: TRBV20-1
J: TRBJ2-7
D: NA
CDR3: CSARDPRALSDNEQYF
DNA: TGCAGTGCTAGAGACCCTAGAGCGCTTTCTGACAACGAGCAGTACTTC

size: NA
V: TRBV30
J: TRBJ1-1
D: NA
CDR3: CAWSRSGDTEAFF
DNA: TGTGCCTGGAGCCGATCAGGGGACACTGAAGCTTTCTTT

size: NA
V: TRBV15
J: TRBJ1-1
D: NA
CDR3: CATSRAPRSASTEAFF
DNA: TGTGCCACCAGCAGAGCGCCAAGGAGCGCAAGCACTGAAGCTTTCTTT

size: few
V: TRBV12-3/TRBV12-4
J: TRBJ2-4
D: NA
CDR3: CASSLTLRKNIQYF
DNA: TGTGCCAGCAGTTTAACCCTCAGGAAAAACATTCAGTACTTC

size: NA
V: TRBV7-9
J: TRBJ2-2
D: NA
CDR3: CASSLEAGHANTGELFF
DNA: TGTGCCAGCAGCCTTGAGGCGGGACACGCGAACACCGGGGAGCTGTTTTTT

size: few
V: TRBV5-6
J: TRBJ2-5
D: NA
CDR3: CASSLTRETQYF
DNA: TGTGCCAGCAGCTTGACCCGAGAGACCCAGTACTTC

size: NA
V: TRBV5-1
J: TRBJ2-1
D: TRBD1
CDR3: CASSGQGYNEQFF
DNA: TGCGCCAGCTCGGGACAGGGGTACAATGAGCAGTTCTTC

size: NA
V: TRBV6-2/TRBV6-3
J: TRBJ2-3
D: NA
CDR3: CASSYAPMKSTAGGALDTQYF
DNA: TGTGCCAGCAGTTACGCACCTATGAAATCGACAGCTGGCGGGGCCCTAGATACGCAGTATTTT

size: NA
V: TRBV7-3
J: TRBJ1-3
D: NA
CDR3: CASSFIAAYPVHRRNTIYF
DNA: TGTGCCAGCAGCTTTATTGCGGCCTATCCCGTACATCGTCGAAACACCATATATTTT

size: NA
V: TRBV4-2
J: TRBJ2-1
D: TRBD1
CDR3: CASSLTAQGVWGNEQFF
DNA: TGTGCCAGCAGCCTAACCGCACAGGGGGTTTGGGGCAATGAGCAGTTCTTC

size: NA
V: TRBV19
J: TRBJ2-5
D: NA
CDR3: CASSIKRGETQYF
DNA: TGTGCCAGTAGTATCAAGCGTGGAGAGACCCAGTACTTC

size: NA
V: TRBV20-1
J: TRBJ1-5
D: NA
CDR3: CSARDPGLVQPQHF
DNA: TGCAGTGCTAGAGACCCGGGGTTGGTTCAGCCCCAGCATTTT

size: many
V: TRBV7-7
J: TRBJ2-3
D: NA
CDR3: CASSLGHLDTDTQYF
DNA: TGTGCTAGCAGCTTGGGACATCTGGATACAGATACGCAGTATTTT

size: few
V: TRBV5-1
J: TRBJ2-5
D: NA
CDR3: CASSLSWGARETQYF
DNA: TGCGCCAGCAGCTTGTCGTGGGGAGCTCGAGAGACCCAGTACTTC